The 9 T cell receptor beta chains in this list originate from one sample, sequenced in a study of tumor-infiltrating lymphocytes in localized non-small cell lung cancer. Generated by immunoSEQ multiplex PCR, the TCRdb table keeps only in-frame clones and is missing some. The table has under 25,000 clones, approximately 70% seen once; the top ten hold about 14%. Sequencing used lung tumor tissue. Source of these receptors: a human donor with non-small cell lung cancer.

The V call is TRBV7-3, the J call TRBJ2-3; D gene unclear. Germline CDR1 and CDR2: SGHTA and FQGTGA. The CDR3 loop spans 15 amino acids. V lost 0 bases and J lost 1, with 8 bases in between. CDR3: CASSLTGEGTDTQYF. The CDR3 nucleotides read TGTGCCAGCAGCTTAACTGGGGAAGGCACAGATACGCAGTATTTT.

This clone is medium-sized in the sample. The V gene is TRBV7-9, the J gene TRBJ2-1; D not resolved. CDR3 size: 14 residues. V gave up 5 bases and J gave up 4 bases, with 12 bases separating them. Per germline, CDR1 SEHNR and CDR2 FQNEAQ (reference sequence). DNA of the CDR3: TGTGCCAGCAGCGGACCCTTTACGTACAATGAGCAGTTCTTC. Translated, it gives CASSGPFTYNEQFF.

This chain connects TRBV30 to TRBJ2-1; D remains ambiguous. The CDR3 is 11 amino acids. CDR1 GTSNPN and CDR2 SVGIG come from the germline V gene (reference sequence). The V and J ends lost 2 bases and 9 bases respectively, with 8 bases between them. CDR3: CAWSPFSEQFF. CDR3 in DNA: TGTGCCTGGAGTCCTTTCAGTGAGCAGTTCTTC.

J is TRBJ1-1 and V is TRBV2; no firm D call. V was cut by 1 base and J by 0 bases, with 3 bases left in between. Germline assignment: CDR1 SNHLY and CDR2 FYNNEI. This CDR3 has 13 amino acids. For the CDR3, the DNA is TGTGCCAGCAGTGAAGATGTGAACACTGAAGCTTTCTTT. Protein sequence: CASSEDVNTEAFF.

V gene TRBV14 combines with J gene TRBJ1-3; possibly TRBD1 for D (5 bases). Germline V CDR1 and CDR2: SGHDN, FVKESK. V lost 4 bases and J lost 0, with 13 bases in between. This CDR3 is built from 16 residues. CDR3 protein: CASSPLGPSSGNTIYF. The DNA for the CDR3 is TGTGCCAGCAGCCCGTTGGGACCTAGCTCTGGAAACACCATATATTTT.

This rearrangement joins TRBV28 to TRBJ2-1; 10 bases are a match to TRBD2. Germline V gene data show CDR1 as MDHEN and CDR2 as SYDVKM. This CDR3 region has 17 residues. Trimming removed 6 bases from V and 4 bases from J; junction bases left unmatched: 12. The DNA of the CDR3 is TGTGCCAGCAGCCTTACTAGCGGGACCATCCTTTACAATGAGCAGTTCTTC. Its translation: CASSLTSGTILYNEQFF.

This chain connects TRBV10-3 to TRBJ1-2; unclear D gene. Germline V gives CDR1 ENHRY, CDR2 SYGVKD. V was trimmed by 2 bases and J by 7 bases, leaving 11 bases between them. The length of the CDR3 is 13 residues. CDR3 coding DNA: TGTGCCATCAGTGAGCCTGGATGGGCTGGCTACACCTTC. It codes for CAISEPGWAGYTF.

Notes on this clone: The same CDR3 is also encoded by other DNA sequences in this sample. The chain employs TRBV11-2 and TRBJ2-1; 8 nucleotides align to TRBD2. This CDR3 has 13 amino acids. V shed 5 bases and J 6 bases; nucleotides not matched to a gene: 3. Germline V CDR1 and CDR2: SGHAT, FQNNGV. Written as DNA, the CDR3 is TGTGCCAGCAGCCTCGGACTAGCCAATGAGCAGTTCTTC. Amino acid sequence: CASSLGLANEQFF.

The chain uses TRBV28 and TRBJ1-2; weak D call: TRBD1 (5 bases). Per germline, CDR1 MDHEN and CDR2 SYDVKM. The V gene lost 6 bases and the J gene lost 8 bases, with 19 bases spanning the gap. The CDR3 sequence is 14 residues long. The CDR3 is CASSLRGRVNGYTF. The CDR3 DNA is TGTGCCAGCAGCTTAAGGGGCAGGGTCAACGGCTACACCTTC.